The 22 T cell receptor beta chains listed next were all sequenced from one sample in a study of T cells in pancreatic ductal adenocarcinoma. Selected pancreatic ductal adenocarcinoma patients had undergone surgery without neoadjuvant therapy. Measured with immunoSEQ multiplex PCR; TCRdb has only the in-frame clones, and not every one. In the table there are about 17,000 clones, about nine tenths of which are singletons. Sequencing used PBMCs. Source of these receptors: a human donor with pancreatic ductal adenocarcinoma.

The rearrangement joins TRBV11-3 to TRBJ2-1, with D tentatively TRBD2 (5 bases). The length of the CDR3 is 13 residues. Trimming left V 7 bases short and J 0 bases short, with 7 bases between. Per germline, CDR1 SGHNT and CDR2 YENEEA. The CDR3 protein is CASTGSSYNEQFF. Written as DNA, the CDR3 is TGTGCCAGCACTGGGAGCTCCTACAATGAGCAGTTCTTC.

The J gene is TRBJ1-1, the V gene TRBV5-4, with D possibly matching TRBD1 (6 bases). CDR1 and CDR2 (germline): SGHNT, YYREEE (reference sequence). With 4 bases removed from V and 2 bases from J, the gap between germline ends came to 18 bases. The CDR3 is 16 amino acids. The CDR3 here is CASSLPHGTINTEAFF. In nucleotides, the CDR3 is TGTGCCAGCAGCCTCCCTCACGGGACAATTAACACTGAAGCTTTCTTT.

The chain joins TRBV6-6 to TRBJ1-1; no definite D call. The CDR3 is made up of 16 amino acids. V lost 6 bases to trimming and J lost 1 base, with 18 bases between them. The germline V gene has CDR1 MNHNY and CDR2 SVGAGI (reference sequence). In DNA, the CDR3 is TGTGCCAGCAGCTACGGCGGAGGGAGAGGGAACACTGAAGCTTTCTTT. Its translation is CASSYGGGRGNTEAFF.

J is TRBJ1-2 and V is TRBV19; 7 bases align to TRBD1. This CDR3 has 15 amino acids. J was trimmed by 3 bases and V by 5 bases; bases with no gene match: 9. Germline V gene lookup returns CDR1 LNHDA and CDR2 SQIVND (reference sequence). CDR3 nucleotides: TGTGCCAGTAGTTTTCAGGGGGATGCGGACTATGGCTACACCTTC. It is translated as CASSFQGDADYGYTF.

This chain uses TRBV10-3 with TRBJ1-1; D may be TRBD1 (6 bases). V lost 10 bases and J 4 bases, leaving 16 bases between the germline ends. The CDR3 runs 13 residues. Germline V CDR1 and CDR2: ENHRY, SYGVKD. In nucleotides, the CDR3 is TGTGCCAGGGGAAAGGACAGAACCACTGAAGCTTTCTTT. Its protein is CARGKDRTTEAFF.

This rearrangement joins TRBV15 to TRBJ1-2, with D possibly TRBD1 on 6 matching bases. In germline, CDR1 is LNHNV, CDR2 YYDKDF (reference sequence). The CDR3 extends over 14 amino acids. Trimming shortened V by 0 bases and J by 8 bases, and 13 bases separated the two germline ends. As DNA, the CDR3 is TGTGCCACCAGCAGAGAAGGGGGATCAGGCGGCTACACCTTC. Encoded protein: CATSREGGSGGYTF.

The CDR3 sequence: CASSLSGGSYGYTF. Written as DNA, the CDR3 is TGTGCCAGCAGTTTATCAGGGGGCTCATATGGCTACACCTTC. The V and J genes are TRBV27 and TRBJ1-2; TRBD1 aligns across 7 bases. Trimming cost V 0 bases and J 5 bases; bases outside gene matches: 3. This CDR3 contains 14 residues. From germline, CDR1 is MNHEY and CDR2 SMNVEV (reference sequence).

V usage is TRBV10-3 and J usage is TRBJ1-3; D not certain. Trimming cost V 8 bases and J 4 bases, with 6 bases left between them. The CDR3 loop spans 11 amino acids. Germline V gene data show CDR1 as ENHRY and CDR2 as SYGVKD. Here the CDR3 DNA reads TGTGCCATCGTAAGCGGAAACACCATATATTTT. It is translated as CAIVSGNTIYF.

The chain combines TRBV9 with TRBJ2-7; 7 bases align to TRBD1. Losses at the gene ends were 0 bases for V and 4 bases for J; bases not matched to a gene: 1. The CDR3 runs to 13 residues. CDR1 is SGDLS and CDR2 is YYNGEE in the germline V gene. CDR3 sequence reads: CASSVEGAYEQYF. The CDR3 region has the DNA TGTGCCAGCAGCGTAGAGGGGGCGTACGAGCAGTACTTC.

This chain joins TRBV5-1 and TRBJ2-5; 13 bases match TRBD2. The germline V gene has CDR1 SGHRS and CDR2 YFSETQ. The CDR3 loop spans 15 amino acids. Unmatched junction bases numbered 2, after V lost 3 bases and J lost 3 bases. The DNA of the CDR3 is TGCGCCAGCAGCTACGGACTAGCGGGGGAAGAGACCCAGTACTTC. Translating it yields CASSYGLAGEETQYF.

The chain employs TRBV5-6 and TRBJ1-6; tentative D call: TRBD1 (5 bases). The ends were cut back, 1 base at V and 7 bases at J, with 9 bases in the middle. CDR3 length: 14 residues. The germline CDR1 and CDR2 sequences are SGHDT and YYEEEE. CDR3 sequence reads: CASSLRGNNSPLHF. Written as DNA, the CDR3 is TGTGCCAGCAGCTTGAGGGGTAACAATTCACCCCTCCACTTT.

The genes are TRBV6-6 and TRBJ1-1, with D perhaps matching TRBD1 (6 bases). CDR1 MNHNY and CDR2 SVGAGI come from the germline V gene (reference sequence). Trimming took off 7 bases at V and 8 bases at J, with 17 bases between the two ends. The CDR3 runs to 13 residues. The CDR3 DNA reads TGTGCCAGCACCGAGGGGGGGGGCCGAGAAGCTTTCTTT. Its protein product is CASTEGGGREAFF.

This sequence joins TRBV7-2 and TRBJ2-1; TRBD1 agrees at 7 bases. J gave up 8 bases and V 3 bases, and 1 base lay outside the gene matches. Germline-derived CDR1 and CDR2 are SGHTA and FQGNSA. The CDR3 sequence is 12 residues long. CDR3 nucleotide sequence: TGTGCCAGCAGCTTTAGGGGGCATGAGCAGTTCTTC. This sequence encodes CASSFRGHEQFF. Full variable domain (remainder filled in from reference TRBV7-2 and TRBJ2-1): GAGVSQSPSNKVTEKGKDVELRCDPISGHTALYWYRQSLGQGLEFLIYFQGNSAPDKSGLPSDRFSAERTGGSVSTLTIQRTQQEDSAVYLCASSFRGHEQFFGPGTRLTVL.

The V gene is TRBV28, the J gene TRBJ1-4; 7 positions agree with TRBD1. With 4 bases clipped from V and 0 bases from J, the junction kept 8 bases outside the gene matches. The CDR3 is 17 residues long. The V gene's germline CDR1 is MDHEN and CDR2 SYDVKM. For the CDR3, the DNA is TGTGCCAGCAGTTCGGGACAGTTCACAGCAACTAATGAAAAACTGTTTTTT. Protein product: CASSSGQFTATNEKLFF.

In its sample, this clone was seen a few times. This chain links TRBV4-2 with TRBJ1-6, with D uncertain. The CDR3 sequence is 16 residues long. Trimming cost V 0 bases and J 3 bases, with 9 bases left between them. Germline V CDR1 and CDR2: LGHNA, YNFKEQ. CDR3 loop: CASSQDPGSYNSPLHF. For the CDR3, the DNA is TGTGCCAGCAGCCAAGATCCCGGTAGCTATAATTCACCCCTCCACTTT.

CDR3 in amino acids: CASSIGGTYTGELFF. CDR3 in DNA: TGTGCCAGCTCAATCGGAGGTACTTACACCGGGGAGCTGTTTTTT. The rearrangement links TRBV5-6 to TRBJ2-2, with D possibly being TRBD2 (5 bases). In germline, CDR1 is SGHDT, CDR2 YYEEEE. Trimming removed 7 bases from V and 3 bases from J, with 16 bases in between. The CDR3 spans 15 residues.

The genes are TRBV4-3 and TRBJ2-7; TRBD2 is a possible D gene (5 bases). This CDR3 comprises 15 residues. Germline loops: CDR1 LGHNA, CDR2 YSLEER. The ends were cut back, 0 bases at V and 6 bases at J, with 15 bases in the middle. The CDR3 loop is CASSQDGVGGREQYF. DNA of the CDR3: TGCGCCAGCAGCCAAGATGGGGTAGGAGGACGCGAGCAGTACTTC.

The gene calls are TRBV14 and TRBJ2-1, with D uncertain. V lost 2 bases to trimming and J lost 0 bases, with 8 bases between them. Germline-derived CDR1 and CDR2 are SGHDN and FVKESK. The CDR3 consists of 15 residues. The CDR3 nucleotides are TGTGCCAGCAGCCAACACAGCTACTCCTACAATGAGCAGTTCTTC. The encoded protein is CASSQHSYSYNEQFF.

This clone appeared a single time. Germline and junction disagree at one end, which may indicate a read error. V usage is TRBV11-3 and J usage is TRBJ2-7; 9 nucleotides match TRBD2. Germline V lookup: CDR1 SGHNT, CDR2 YENEEA. This CDR3 comprises 14 residues. The CDR3 region is CASSLEPAGGEQCF. Written as DNA, the CDR3 is TGTGCCAGCAGCTTAGAACCAGCGGGGGGTGAGCAGTGCTTC.

This chain connects TRBV9 to TRBJ1-3; TRBD1 is a possible D gene (5 bases). The germline V gene encodes CDR1 SGDLS and CDR2 YYNGEE. The CDR3 totals 14 residues. V lost 3 bases and J lost 0, with 7 bases in between. This CDR3 reads CASSADSSGNTIYF. CDR3 in DNA: TGTGCCAGCAGCGCAGACAGCTCTGGAAACACCATATATTTT.

The chain employs TRBV4-3 and TRBJ2-1; 8 bases are a match to TRBD1. Trimming at V came to 2 bases and at J to 8 bases, leaving 11 bases not matched to a gene. The CDR3 loop spans 16 amino acids. CDR1 and CDR2 from the germline V gene are LGHNA and YSLEER. CDR3: CASSQIGQGESHEQFF. CDR3 bases: TGCGCCAGCAGCCAAATTGGACAGGGTGAAAGCCATGAGCAGTTCTTC.

The J gene is TRBJ1-6, the V gene TRBV10-3; no reliable D call. This CDR3 has 13 residues. The V end was cut by 0 bases, the J end by 7 bases, with 4 bases between. CDR1 ENHRY and CDR2 SYGVKD come from the germline V gene. The CDR3 reads CAISESPNSPLHF. For the CDR3, the DNA is TGTGCCATCAGTGAGTCCCCGAATTCACCCCTCCACTTT.